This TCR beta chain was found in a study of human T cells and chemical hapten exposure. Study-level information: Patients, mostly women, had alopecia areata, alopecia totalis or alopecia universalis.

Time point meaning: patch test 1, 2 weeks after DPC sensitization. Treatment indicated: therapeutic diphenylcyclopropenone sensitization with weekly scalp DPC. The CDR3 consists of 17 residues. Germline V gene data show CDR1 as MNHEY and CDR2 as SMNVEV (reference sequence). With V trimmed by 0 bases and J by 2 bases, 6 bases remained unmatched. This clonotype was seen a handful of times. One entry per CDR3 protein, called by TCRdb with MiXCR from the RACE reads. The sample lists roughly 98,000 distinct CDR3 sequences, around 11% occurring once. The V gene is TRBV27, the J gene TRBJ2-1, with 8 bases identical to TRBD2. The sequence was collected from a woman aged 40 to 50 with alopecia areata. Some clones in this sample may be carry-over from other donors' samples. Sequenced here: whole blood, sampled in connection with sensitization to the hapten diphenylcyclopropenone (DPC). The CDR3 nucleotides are TGTGCCAGCAGTTTATCCTCGGGGGGGCTTCCCTACAATGAGCAGTTCTTC. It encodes CASSLSSGGLPYNEQFF.